The sequence of this T cell receptor (beta chain) was determined in a study of blood T cell repertoires in COVID-19. Study-level information: Researchers got acute and convalescent COVID-19 samples from the United States, Italy and Spain. PBMCs, B-cell-depleted T cells, or T cells provided the cDNA or gDNA that made up the material.

Under the authors' procedure: Amplification of reference gene primers provided the estimated nucleated cell counts. TCRdb's table, derived via immunoSEQ multiplex PCR, lists solely in-frame clones and lacks some. The DNA was the basis for D and trimming; V, J and clone size are from that table. The repertoire holds under 300,000 clones, 86% seen once, with 6.2% in the top ten. This CDR3 is built from 14 residues. Germline CDR1 reads MNHEY; CDR2 reads SVGEGT. V lost 6 bases and J lost 4; bases outside the gene matches: 6. Source material: peripheral blood. V gene TRBV6-2 or TRBV6-3 combines with J gene TRBJ1-5; TRBD1 agrees at 7 bases. The receptor was derived from a man in his 60s with acute or convalescent COVID-19. CDR3 nucleotides: TGTGCCAGCAGCCTTACAGGGGAGAATCAGCCCCAGCATTTT. This sequence encodes CASSLTGENQPQHF.